This TCR beta chain emerged from a study of neurological immune-mediated disorders. Findings and caveats of the study: No CDR3 amino acid sequences were shared by expanded clones across subjects, suggesting private repertoires in all groups. The repertoires of 18 of 34 multiple sclerosis patients were placed by phylogenetic grouping in a single related-CDR3 cluster, which may be a signature. Multiple sclerosis, the disease with the least TCR clonal expansion, fell below healthy controls, whereas HTLV-1-associated myelopathy showed the most.

TCRdb itself ran the 5' RACE reads through MiXCR, one entry per CDR3 protein. The sample lists 50,000 to 70,000 distinct CDR3 sequences; 3% to 4% were seen once. This clonotype came up many times. Its antigen remains unidentified. The CDR3 length is 13 residues. Trimming stripped 5 bases from V and 5 bases from J, with 9 bases between. This receptor was obtained from a man in his forties with multiple sclerosis. Sequenced material: PBMCs. The chain couples TRBV12-3 or TRBV12-4 to TRBJ1-4, with a weak D call TRBD1 (5 bases). Here the CDR3 DNA reads TGTGCCAGCAGTCGTCGACAGAATGAAAAACTGTTTTTT. Protein product: CASSRRQNEKLFF.